The 30 T cell receptor beta chains presented below share a single source sample, sequenced in a study of blood T cell repertoires in COVID-19. Using immunoSEQ multiplex PCR, the repertoire was profiled, and TCRdb retains in-frame clones only, with some absent. The profile shows about 440,000 clones, roughly 88% of them singletons. The source material was PBMCs or T cells enriched from blood (not recorded which). Receptors originate from a man between 18 and 35 years old who had recovered from COVID-19.

The chain has TRBV14 and TRBJ1-1; D not certain. Germline V lookup: CDR1 SGHDN, CDR2 FVKESK. This CDR3 has 12 amino acids. With 0 bases removed from V and 7 bases from J, the gap between germline ends came to 6 bases. This chain's CDR3 is CASSQERIEAFF. CDR3 coding DNA: TGTGCCAGCAGCCAAGAGAGGATTGAAGCTTTCTTT.

This chain joins TRBV7-9 and TRBJ2-1; 8 positions match TRBD2. This CDR3 has 13 amino acids. Germline CDR1 and CDR2: SEHNR and FQNEAQ (reference sequence). V dropped 7 bases and J dropped 8; count of bases not matched to a gene: 7. The CDR3 loop reads CASTSGTRDEQFF. The CDR3 nucleotides read TGTGCCAGCACTTCCGGGACTAGGGATGAGCAGTTCTTC.

With regard to this clone: The junction departs from germline at one end; a sequencing error may be responsible. The gene calls are TRBV11-2 and TRBJ2-7, with D tentatively TRBD1 (6 bases). There are 12 residues in the CDR3. Per germline, CDR1 SGHAT and CDR2 FQNNGV. The CDR3, as DNA: TGTGCCAGCAGCTTAGGGGGGCTCATAATTAAATTC. The encoded protein is CASSLGGLIIKF.

This clone appeared once. The chain employs TRBV27 and TRBJ1-4; D unresolved. Germline CDR1 is MNHEY and CDR2 is SMNVEV (reference sequence). This CDR3 region has 15 residues. V was trimmed by 4 bases and J by 4 bases, leaving 13 bases between them. The CDR3 region has the DNA TGTGCCAGCAGTTCCGAAGCCTACGATAATGAAAAACTGTTTTTT. It encodes CASSSEAYDNEKLFF.

The chain has TRBV7-7 and TRBJ2-1, with TRBD2 matching 12 bases. The germline CDR1 and CDR2 sequences are SSHAT and FNYEAQ (reference sequence). J was trimmed by 4 bases and V by 5 bases; bases with no gene match: 3. CDR3 size: 15 residues. The CDR3 coding sequence is TGTGCCAGCAGCCTGGGACTAGCGGGTTACAATGAGCAGTTCTTC. It specifies CASSLGLAGYNEQFF. The full variable domain, its missing parts supplied by reference TRBV7-7 and TRBJ2-1, is GAGVSQSPRYKVTKRGQDVTLRCDPISSHATLYWYQQALGQGPEFLTYFNYEAQPDKSGLPSDRFSAERPEGSISTLTIQRTEQRDSAMYRCASSLGLAGYNEQFFGPGTRLTVL.

The rearrangement links TRBV15 to TRBJ1-4; 10 bases fit TRBD1. J was trimmed by 10 bases and V by 8 bases; bases with no gene match: 10. The CDR3 contains 14 residues. From germline, CDR1 is LNHNV and CDR2 YYDKDF (reference sequence). The CDR3 DNA is TGTGCCACCGGAGGCCGGGACAGGGGCCGAAAACTGTTTTTT. Translating it yields CATGGRDRGRKLFF.

The rearrangement links TRBV7-9 to TRBJ1-1; 7 bases line up with TRBD1. Trimming took 6 bases from V and 5 from J; bases not matched to a gene: 3. CDR3 size: 12 residues. Germline V lookup: CDR1 SEHNR, CDR2 FQNEAQ (reference sequence). The CDR3: CASSSQGTEAFF. CDR3 DNA sequence: TGTGCCAGCAGTTCACAGGGGACTGAAGCTTTCTTT.

This chain joins TRBV6-1 and TRBJ2-7; TRBD1 is a possible D gene (5 bases). The germline V and J ends were trimmed by 2 bases and 6 bases, with 8 bases remaining between them. The V gene's germline CDR1 is MNHNS and CDR2 SASEGT. The CDR3 sequence is 12 residues long. CDR3 sequence (DNA): TGTGCCAGCAGTGAATGGGGCCTCGAGCAGTACTTC. As protein: CASSEWGLEQYF.

The chain joins TRBV27 to TRBJ2-7, with 8 bases identical to TRBD1. CDR3 length: 14 amino acids. Trimming at V came to 4 bases and at J to 9 bases, leaving 11 bases not matched to a gene. In germline, CDR1 is MNHEY, CDR2 SMNVEV (reference sequence). The CDR3 DNA is TGTGCCAGCAGTTCCCCAGGACAGGGTCGTTGGCAGTACTTC. This translates into CASSSPGQGRWQYF.

V and J are TRBV19 and TRBJ1-2, with D possibly matching TRBD1 (6 bases). Trimming removed 7 bases at V and 1 base at J, with 19 bases between. CDR1 is LNHDA and CDR2 is SQIVND in the germline V gene (reference sequence). The CDR3 has 16 residues. The CDR3 sequence is CASTQDGGAVNYGYTF. In DNA, the CDR3 is TGTGCCAGTACCCAAGATGGGGGGGCGGTTAACTATGGCTACACCTTC.

The genes are TRBV25-1 and TRBJ1-4; D is perhaps TRBD1 (6 bases). Trimming removed 5 bases at V and 6 bases at J, with 19 bases between. The CDR3 sequence is 16 residues long. Germline CDR1 MGHDK, CDR2 SYGVNS. The CDR3 here is CASSRGTWEGDEKLFF. CDR3 bases: TGTGCCAGCAGTAGAGGAACGTGGGAGGGGGATGAAAAACTGTTTTTT. The whole variable domain, remainder taken from reference TRBV25-1 and TRBJ1-4, is EADIYQTPRYLVIGTGKKITLECSQTMGHDKMYWYQQDPGMELHLIHYSYGVNSTEKGDLSSESTVSRIRTEHFPLTLESARPSHTSQYLCASSRGTWEGDEKLFFGSGTQLSVL.

V is TRBV14 and J is TRBJ2-2; 11 bases map to TRBD2. The junction had 12 bases not matched to a gene; V was cut back by 4 bases and J by 5 bases. The CDR3 loop spans 18 amino acids. Germline loops: CDR1 SGHDN, CDR2 FVKESK. As DNA, the CDR3 is TGTGCCAGCAGCCCCCTCCTCGCTAGCGGGAGGTTAACCGGGGAGCTGTTTTTT. It is translated as CASSPLLASGRLTGELFF.

The chain uses TRBV3-1 (or the pseudogene TRBV3-2) and TRBJ2-7; TRBD2 might be the D (5 bases). Germline CDR1 LGHDT, CDR2 YNNKEL (reference sequence). The ends were cut back, 4 bases at V and 0 bases at J, with 10 bases in the middle. This CDR3 contains 14 residues. The CDR3 region has the DNA TGTGCCAGCAGCCCCACCAGCGGCTCCTACGAGCAGTACTTC. Translation gives CASSPTSGSYEQYF.

The chain carries TRBV5-6 and TRBJ1-3, with 9 bases matching TRBD1. Looked up from germline, CDR1 is SGHDT and CDR2 is YYEEEE. The CDR3 spans 18 residues. Germline trimming cut 4 bases from V and 0 bases from J; bases unmatched to any gene: 11. CDR3 in amino acids: CASSGPGQGDLSGNTIYF. The CDR3 region has the DNA TGTGCCAGCAGCGGCCCGGGACAGGGAGATCTCTCTGGAAACACCATATATTTT.

This clone was observed a single time. The gene calls are TRBV15 and TRBJ2-3, with 13 nucleotides matching TRBD2. There are 16 residues in the CDR3. The trim removed 1 base at V and 6 bases at J, leaving 4 bases unmatched. CDR1 and CDR2 (germline): LNHNV, YYDKDF (reference sequence). The CDR3 DNA reads as TGTGCCACCAGCAGAGGACTAGCGGGAGGAGCGGATACGCAGTATTTT. Encoded protein: CATSRGLAGGADTQYF.

The chain uses TRBV7-9 and TRBJ2-2, with TRBD2 matching over 8 bases. The CDR3 has 19 residues. Germline CDR1 and CDR2: SEHNR and FQNEAQ (reference sequence). The V and J ends lost 1 base and 1 base, in that order; junction bases with no gene match: 11. The CDR3 region is CASSLGASGPTLNTGELFF. The CDR3 nucleotides read TGTGCCAGCAGCTTAGGGGCTAGCGGGCCCACTCTGAACACCGGGGAGCTGTTTTTT.

This clone came up a few times. The chain recombines TRBV7-2 with TRBJ1-5; D call uncertain. Germline V gene lookup returns CDR1 SGHTA and CDR2 FQGNSA. Trimming shortened V by 6 bases and J by 2 bases, and 8 bases separated the two germline ends. The CDR3 loop spans 13 amino acids. CDR3 region: CASSFYGNQPQHF. The CDR3 coding sequence is TGTGCCAGCAGTTTTTATGGCAATCAGCCCCAGCATTTT.

The chain has TRBV10-3 and TRBJ2-7, with D perhaps TRBD2 (5 bases). This CDR3 has 16 residues. The V end was cut by 2 bases, the J end by 0 bases, with 14 bases between. The germline gives CDR1 ENHRY, CDR2 SYGVKD. The CDR3 DNA reads TGTGCCATCAGTGAGGGAGGTCTCCTGGACTCCTACGAGCAGTACTTC. Protein sequence: CAISEGGLLDSYEQYF.

The table lists this clone with a few counts. The chain is built from TRBV24-1 and TRBJ1-5, with 7 bases identical to TRBD1. This CDR3 region has 20 residues. Germline assignment: CDR1 KGHDR and CDR2 SFDVKD. The trim removed 12 bases at V and 1 base at J, leaving 26 bases unmatched. The CDR3 spells CAAPILFSLFRGSSNQPQHF. The CDR3 DNA reads as TGTGCCGCCCCGATTCTGTTTTCTCTATTCAGGGGGTCGAGCAATCAGCCCCAGCATTTT.

CDR3 loop: CATSIENRGRATNEKLFF. The CDR3 nucleotides are TGTGCCACCAGCATTGAGAACAGGGGCAGAGCAACTAATGAAAAACTGTTTTTT. This chain joins TRBV15 and TRBJ1-4, with TRBD1 identical over 7 bases. The CDR3 runs 18 residues. CDR1 is LNHNV, CDR2 YYDKDF, per germline (reference sequence). Unmatched junction bases numbered 11, after V lost 4 bases and J lost 0 bases. Together with reference TRBV15 and TRBJ1-4, the CDR3 gives the full variable domain: DAMVIQNPRYQVTQFGKPVTLSCSQTLNHNVMYWYQQKSSQAPKLLFHYYDKDFNNEADTPDNFQSRRPNTSFCFLDIRSPGLGDTAMYLCATSIENRGRATNEKLFFGSGTQLSVL.

The chain combines TRBV28 with TRBJ2-7; 7 nucleotides line up with TRBD2. This CDR3 is built from 14 residues. Germline values: CDR1 MDHEN, CDR2 SYDVKM. V shed 6 bases and J 2 bases; nucleotides not matched to a gene: 7. DNA of the CDR3: TGTGCCAGCAGCCAAGCGGGACCTACCTACGAGCAGTACTTC. It translates to CASSQAGPTYEQYF.

The chain joins TRBV5-8 to TRBJ1-5; no firm D call. The CDR3 consists of 14 residues. Germline V gives CDR1 SGHTS, CDR2 YDEGEE. Trimming took off 1 base at V and 1 base at J, with 6 bases between the two ends. The CDR3 bases are TGTGCCAGCAGCTTGTACAGAAGCAATCAGCCCCAGCATTTT. It yields the protein CASSLYRSNQPQHF.

This clone was seen a single time. The chain joins TRBV7-3 to TRBJ1-6; 7 positions agree with TRBD1. The germline CDR1 and CDR2 sequences are SGHTA and FQGTGA. V was clipped by 5 bases and J by 11 bases; unmatched bases: 6. The length of the CDR3 is 13 residues. CDR3 nucleotide sequence: TGTGCCAGCAGCCAGGGGGTTGGTGCACCCCTCCACTTT. Translation: CASSQGVGAPLHF.

The rearrangement links TRBV7-9 to TRBJ1-1; 11 nucleotides match TRBD1. The CDR3 runs to 15 residues. The V and J ends lost 5 bases and 5 bases, in that order; junction bases with no gene match: 7. Looked up from germline, CDR1 is SEHNR and CDR2 is FQNEAQ (reference sequence). CDR3 nucleotide sequence: TGTGCCAGCAGCCCCCCAGGGACAGGGGGGACTGAAGCTTTCTTT. Translated: CASSPPGTGGTEAFF.

Comment on this clone: The same CDR3 can be traced to other DNA sequences in this sample. This chain's CDR3 is CASSPGGNYGYTF. CDR3 DNA sequence: TGTGCCAGCTCACCCGGCGGAAACTATGGCTACACCTTC. This chain uses TRBV18 with TRBJ1-2; D remains unclear. Trimming removed 3 bases from V and 2 bases from J, with 7 bases in between. The CDR3 covers 13 residues. Per the germline V gene, CDR1 is KGHSH and CDR2 is LQKENI.

V gene TRBV5-1 combines with J gene TRBJ1-4; TRBD1 matches at 7 bases. The germline CDR1 and CDR2 sequences are SGHRS and YFSETQ. J lost 8 bases, V lost 5 bases, and 9 bases had no gene match. The CDR3 sequence is 14 residues long. CDR3 nucleotide sequence: TGCGCCAGCAGTTCCAGGGGGTTCGGCGAAAAACTGTTTTTT. It is translated as CASSSRGFGEKLFF.

V is TRBV28 and J is TRBJ1-5; 7 positions agree with TRBD1. Germline CDR1 reads MDHEN; CDR2 reads SYDVKM. Trimming cost V 8 bases and J 3 bases; bases outside gene matches: 7. This CDR3 is built from 14 residues. The CDR3 is CASFAQGVNQPQHF. The CDR3 bases are TGTGCCAGCTTTGCCCAGGGGGTCAATCAGCCCCAGCATTTT.

The J gene is TRBJ2-1, the V gene TRBV5-8; 12 nucleotides line up with TRBD2. V shed 4 bases and J 9 bases; nucleotides not matched to a gene: 8. The CDR3 is 15 residues long. Germline values: CDR1 SGHTS, CDR2 YDEGEE. CDR3 nucleotides: TGTGCCAGCAGCCCATCTAGCGGGAGGGCCGGTGAGCAGTTCTTC. Translated: CASSPSSGRAGEQFF.

The chain recombines TRBV28 with TRBJ1-5; D possibly corresponds to TRBD1 (6 bases). V was shortened by 2 bases and J by 10 bases, with 12 bases between the two germline ends. The CDR3 is 13 amino acids. Germline-derived CDR1 and CDR2 are MDHEN and SYDVKM. Here the CDR3 reads CASSLGGGGPQHF. CDR3 DNA: TGTGCCAGCAGTTTAGGGGGTGGGGGCCCCCAGCATTTT.

The CDR3 is CASSPAGGLNEKLFF. DNA for the CDR3: TGTGCCAGCAGCCCAGCGGGGGGCCTTAATGAAAAACTGTTTTTT. V and J are TRBV9 and TRBJ1-4, with D possibly TRBD1 on 6 matching bases. Germline V gene sequence: CDR1 SGDLS, CDR2 YYNGEE. This CDR3 is built from 15 residues. V was shortened by 4 bases and J by 4 bases, with 14 bases between the two germline ends. Variable domain in full (rest from reference TRBV9 and TRBJ1-4): DSGVTQTPKHLITATGQRVTLRCSPRSGDLSVYWYQQSLDQGLQFLIQYYNGEERAKGNILERFSAQQFPDLHSELNLSSLELGDSALYFCASSPAGGLNEKLFFGSGTQLSVL.